This T cell receptor beta chain was captured by sequencing in a study of metastatic and nonmetastatic thyroid tumors. The CDR3 is 16 residues long. Germline V lookup: CDR1 MNHNS, CDR2 SASEGT. V was trimmed by 6 bases and J by 7 bases, leaving 24 bases between them. Thyroid surgery had not been preceded by any treatment in any patient. With MiXCR, TCRdb called clones anew from the PCR reads. The data contain 84,000 or so clones, roughly 8.6% of them singletons. This clone has a count of ten or more. The chain has TRBV6-1 and TRBJ1-1; D possibly corresponds to TRBD1 (6 bases). The receptor was derived from a female donor with papillary thyroid cancer or a benign thyroid nodule (not recorded which). Some clones in this sample may be carry-over from other donors' samples. Sequencing input: blood. DNA for the CDR3: TGTGCCAGCAGATCGGACAGCCAGAGCCTAGGTGGTGAAGCTTTCTTT. Protein: CASRSDSQSLGGEAFF.